Below, 32 T cell receptor beta chains from the same sample are listed, as sequenced in a study of vaccination and CD4 T cells after COVID-19. Oncomine TCR Beta short-read sequencing was applied to DNA from cultured CD4+ T cells. TCRdb re-analysed the PCR reads in MiXCR, keeping a single row per CDR3 protein. The sample consists of some 15,000 distinct CDR3 sequences, around 30% of them appearing once. What these receptors recognize is not known. Treatment given: roughly 11-day PBMC culture with coronavirus spike peptide pools or control peptides (ViraFEST assay). The specimen sequenced was cultured CD4+ T cells from blood. Receptors originate from a human donor with COVID-19.

This clonotype was counted only a few times. CDR3 sequence reads: CASSSGGSWEQYF. CDR3 in DNA: TGTGCCAGCAGTTCTGGGGGGTCCTGGGAGCAGTACTTC. V usage is TRBV25-1 and J usage is TRBJ2-7; a weak D match, TRBD2 (6 bases). Germline V gene data show CDR1 as MGHDK and CDR2 as SYGVNS. The ends were cut back, 5 bases at V and 7 bases at J, with 15 bases in the middle. This CDR3 is built from 13 residues.

The chain is built from TRBV14 and TRBJ2-1; TRBD1 matches 8 bases. V dropped 0 bases and J dropped 2; count of bases not matched to a gene: 3. From germline, CDR1 is SGHDN and CDR2 FVKESK. The CDR3 length is 16 residues. CDR3: CASSQEGRGPYNEQFF. The CDR3 nucleotides read TGTGCCAGCAGCCAAGAGGGCAGGGGGCCCTACAATGAGCAGTTCTTC.

V usage is TRBV18 and J usage is TRBJ2-5, with a weak D call TRBD2 (6 bases). Trimming removed 8 bases from V and 4 bases from J, with 14 bases in between. The germline V gene encodes CDR1 KGHSH and CDR2 LQKENI. The length of the CDR3 is 13 residues. CDR3 residues: CASDRDSRETQYF. Written as DNA, the CDR3 is TGTGCCAGCGACCGGGACTCCCGAGAGACCCAGTACTTC. The full variable domain, rest sourced from reference TRBV18 and TRBJ2-5, is NAGVMQNPRHLVRRRGQEARLRCSPMKGHSHVYWYRQLPEEGLKFMVYLQKENIIDESGMPKERFSAEFPKEGPSILRIQQVVRGDSAAYFCASDRDSRETQYFGPGTRLLVL.

This clonotype was recorded only once. V gene TRBV6-5 combines with J gene TRBJ2-2, with TRBD1 matching 7 bases. The V segment lost 3 bases and the J segment 6 bases; nucleotides outside the gene matches: 4. This CDR3 has 14 residues. Per germline, CDR1 MNHEY and CDR2 SVGAGI. CDR3 sequence (DNA): TGTGCCAGCAGTTATACAGGGGCGGCCGGGGAGCTGTTTTTT. Its translation: CASSYTGAAGELFF.

The V and J genes are TRBV6-4 and TRBJ2-3; 14 bases are a match to TRBD2. V lost 0 bases to trimming and J lost 4 bases; unmatched junction nucleotides: 0. The CDR3 loop spans 16 amino acids. The V gene's germline CDR1 is MRHNA and CDR2 SNTAGT. The CDR3 loop is CASSDSTSGGADTQYF. For the CDR3, the DNA is TGTGCCAGCAGTGACTCGACTAGCGGGGGGGCAGATACGCAGTATTTT.

The chain employs TRBV28 and TRBJ1-2; D not resolved. Germline V gives CDR1 MDHEN, CDR2 SYDVKM. With 2 bases removed from V and 2 bases from J, the gap between germline ends came to 6 bases. The CDR3 covers 13 residues. This CDR3 reads CASSLPGNYGYTF. The CDR3, as DNA: TGTGCCAGCAGTTTACCGGGAAACTATGGCTACACCTTC.

The chain recombines TRBV6-1 with TRBJ1-2; 7 nucleotides match TRBD1. The CDR3 consists of 15 residues. Trimming cost V 7 bases and J 4 bases; bases outside gene matches: 12. Germline-derived CDR1 and CDR2 are MNHNS and SASEGT. The CDR3 nucleotides are TGTGCCAGCAACCCAAGGCGGGGACAGAGCTATGGCTACACCTTC. Protein product: CASNPRRGQSYGYTF.

The V gene is TRBV20-1, the J gene TRBJ1-1, with a possible D match to TRBD1 (6 bases). Between the trimmed V and J ends, which lost 7 bases and 10 bases, there was a span of 22 bases. From germline, CDR1 is DFQATT and CDR2 SNEGSKA (reference sequence). The CDR3 consists of 13 residues. The CDR3 here is CSVGTAALGGAFF. CDR3 nucleotide sequence: TGCAGTGTTGGGACCGCCGCATTAGGGGGAGCTTTCTTT.

This clonotype has a handful of counts. CDR3 protein: CASSLGTGSAGANVLTF. CDR3 sequence (DNA): TGTGCCAGCAGTTTAGGGACGGGATCGGCTGGGGCCAACGTCCTGACTTTC. The J gene is TRBJ2-6, the V gene TRBV27; either TRBD1 or TRBD2 may fit D (5 bases each). V lost 2 bases and J lost 2, with 13 bases in between. Germline CDR1 reads MNHEY; CDR2 reads SMNVEV (reference sequence). The CDR3 has 17 amino acids.

This clonotype was observed a handful of times. The CDR3 coding sequence is TGTGCCAGCCCTGGGGCCCCCTACGAGCAGTACTTC. This codes for CASPGAPYEQYF. The chain employs TRBV27 and TRBJ2-7, with D perhaps TRBD1 (5 bases). The CDR3 spans 12 residues. V lost 8 bases and J lost 2, with 10 bases in between. Germline CDR1 reads MNHEY; CDR2 reads SMNVEV (reference sequence).

The chain recombines TRBV4-2 with TRBJ2-3; D not certain. V was cut by 0 bases and J by 11 bases, with 12 bases left in between. The CDR3 is made up of 13 amino acids. Looked up from germline, CDR1 is LGHNA and CDR2 is YNFKEQ. In DNA form, the CDR3 reads TGTGCCAGCAGCCAAGACCTCGCGCTCCTGCAGTATTTT. This translates into CASSQDLALLQYF.

This chain links TRBV12-3 or TRBV12-4 with TRBJ2-2; maybe TRBD1 (6 bases). Trimming cost V 6 bases and J 4 bases, with 9 bases left between them. This CDR3 comprises 13 residues. CDR3 region: CASRKQGTGELFF. CDR3 nucleotide sequence: TGTGCCAGCAGAAAACAGGGCACCGGGGAGCTGTTTTTT.

The rearrangement links TRBV6-1 to TRBJ2-7, with a possible D match to TRBD2 (6 bases). The CDR3 runs 13 residues. Trimming shortened V by 7 bases and J by 7 bases, and 17 bases separated the two germline ends. Looked up from germline, CDR1 is MNHNS and CDR2 is SASEGT. CDR3: CASTFGSPWEQYF. CDR3 bases: TGTGCCAGCACTTTCGGGAGCCCCTGGGAGCAGTACTTC.

A few counts support this clonotype. V usage is TRBV7-9 and J usage is TRBJ2-5; D is perhaps TRBD2 (6 bases). This CDR3 contains 12 residues. V lost 2 bases to trimming and J lost 10 bases, with 11 bases between them. Per germline, CDR1 SEHNR and CDR2 FQNEAQ (reference sequence). The CDR3 sequence: CASSLLRGNQYF. The CDR3 nucleotides read TGTGCCAGCAGCTTACTTCGGGGGAACCAGTACTTC.

The CDR3 DNA is TGTGCCAGCAATGAGCGGGGGGGTGGGGATACGCAGTATTTT. Its protein is CASNERGGGDTQYF. The chain couples TRBV2 to TRBJ2-3; TRBD2 matches 10 bases. This CDR3 spans 14 amino acids. Trimming removed 7 bases from V and 6 bases from J; junction bases left unmatched: 7. CDR1 and CDR2 from the germline V gene are SNHLY and FYNNEI.

CDR3 nucleotide sequence: TGTGCCAGCAGTTCACACCCCCAGGGACTAGGCTACACCTTC. Its protein product is CASSSHPQGLGYTF. The rearrangement links TRBV12-3 or TRBV12-4 to TRBJ1-2, with D perhaps matching TRBD1 (5 bases). This CDR3 is 14 amino acids long. Trimming took 4 bases from V and 8 from J, leaving 17 bases between them.

The chain links TRBV6-4 to TRBJ1-2; 8 nucleotides agree with TRBD1. Losses at the gene ends were 2 bases for V and 8 bases for J; bases not matched to a gene: 4. Germline V gene sequence: CDR1 MRHNA, CDR2 SNTAGT. The CDR3 has 13 amino acids. As DNA, the CDR3 is TGTGCCAGCAGTGACGACAGGGGAGGAGGCTACACCTTC. It yields the protein CASSDDRGGGYTF.

The rearrangement joins TRBV6-1 to TRBJ1-1; D is perhaps TRBD1 (6 bases). The germline V and J ends were trimmed by 5 bases and 10 bases, with 23 bases remaining between them. This CDR3 has 15 amino acids. Per the germline V gene, CDR1 is MNHNS and CDR2 is SASEGT. CDR3 protein: CASSPPGQRPFRAFF. Here the CDR3 DNA reads TGTGCCAGCAGTCCTCCGGGACAACGGCCCTTTAGAGCTTTCTTT.

With regard to this clonotype: The conserved closing phenylalanine or tryptophan is absent in this CDR3, likely reflecting a read error. The V and J genes are TRBV20-1 and TRBJ2-5; either TRBD1 or TRBD2 may supply D (6 bases each). V lost 3 bases, J lost 4 bases, and 21 bases lay in between. Germline CDR1 and CDR2: DFQATT and SNEGSKA (reference sequence). This CDR3 contains 16 residues. The CDR3 reads CSASRVGGFSGETQYY. The CDR3 bases are TGCAGTGCTAGTCGTGTCGGGGGCTTTTCGGGAGAGACCCAGTACTAC.

The chain has TRBV4-2 and TRBJ1-2, with 7 positions matching TRBD1. V gave up 0 bases and J gave up 7 bases; unmatched junction bases: 8. Germline V CDR1 and CDR2: LGHNA, YNFKEQ. The CDR3 totals 15 residues. DNA of the CDR3: TGTGCCAGCAGCCAAGATCTCGGGCAGGGGGGTGGCTACACCTTC. The encoded protein is CASSQDLGQGGGYTF.

CDR3 in DNA: TGCAGTGCTACCGGGACTAGCGTCTCCGAGCAGTACTTC. It yields the protein CSATGTSVSEQYF. The J gene is TRBJ2-7, the V gene TRBV20-1, with 10 bases identical to TRBD2. Unmatched junction bases numbered 6, after V lost 4 bases and J lost 6 bases. There are 13 residues in the CDR3. CDR1 is DFQATT, CDR2 SNEGSKA, per germline (reference sequence).

The chain has TRBV10-2 and TRBJ1-5; D not resolved. The CDR3 runs to 13 residues. CDR1 WSHSY and CDR2 SAAADI come from the germline V gene. Trimming left V 7 bases short and J 2 bases short, with 9 bases between. The CDR3 protein is CASTGGRNQPQHF. As DNA, the CDR3 is TGCGCCAGCACCGGAGGGCGCAATCAGCCCCAGCATTTT.

V is TRBV15 and J is TRBJ1-4; 7 bases agree with TRBD1. The V segment lost 4 bases and the J segment 7 bases; nucleotides outside the gene matches: 12. CDR1 and CDR2 from the germline V gene are LNHNV and YYDKDF (reference sequence). The CDR3 extends over 16 amino acids. CDR3 coding DNA: TGTGCCACCAGCAAAGAGAGGCGACAGGGAGGTGAAAAACTGTTTTTT. This gives the protein CATSKERRQGGEKLFF.

This clonotype was seen once. The J gene is TRBJ1-5, the V gene TRBV9; weak D call: TRBD1 (5 bases). Germline assignment: CDR1 SGDLS and CDR2 YYNGEE. The CDR3 length is 15 residues. The V end lost 0 bases, the J end lost 6 bases, and 13 bases lay between the germline ends. CDR3 DNA: TGTGCCAGCAGCGTAGCTACCGGGGGAGGTCAGCCCCAGCATTTT. Its translation is CASSVATGGGQPQHF.

This clonotype was counted only a few times. The chain recombines TRBV6-1 with TRBJ2-1; 10 bases map to TRBD1. Trimming removed 5 bases from V and 0 bases from J; junction bases left unmatched: 4. This CDR3 contains 16 residues. Germline CDR1 reads MNHNS; CDR2 reads SASEGT. CDR3 sequence (DNA): TGTGCCAGCAGTCGGGGGACAGGGGCCTCCTACAATGAGCAGTTCTTC. Translating gives CASSRGTGASYNEQFF.

The chain joins TRBV10-1 to TRBJ2-6; a possible D gene is TRBD2 (6 bases). Trimming removed 4 bases from V and 2 bases from J, with 9 bases in between. This CDR3 comprises 15 residues. Looked up from germline, CDR1 is WNHNN and CDR2 is SYGVQD (reference sequence). The CDR3 bases are TGCGCCAGCAGTGTTGGCGGGACTGGGGCCAACGTCCTGACTTTC. This sequence encodes CASSVGGTGANVLTF.

The chain joins TRBV4-3 to TRBJ2-4, with D perhaps matching TRBD1 (5 bases). Trimming removed 3 bases at V and 0 bases at J, with 12 bases between. Germline V gene lookup returns CDR1 LGHNA and CDR2 YSLEER. The CDR3 runs to 16 residues. CDR3 bases: TGCGCCAGCAGCCAGGGGCCTATCGGAGCCAAAAACATTCAGTACTTC. Translated: CASSQGPIGAKNIQYF.

This clonotype was found a few times. This chain links TRBV11-2 with TRBJ1-2; 9 bases agree with TRBD1. The CDR3 runs to 17 residues. Germline V gene sequence: CDR1 SGHAT, CDR2 FQNNGV. V was clipped by 5 bases and J by 4 bases; unmatched bases: 14. The CDR3, as DNA: TGTGCCAGCAGCGACACCGGGACAGGGAGTTATACCTATGGCTACACCTTC. Translated: CASSDTGTGSYTYGYTF.

J is TRBJ2-5 and V is TRBV11-2, with 7 bases that match TRBD1. The CDR3 runs 14 residues. Germline V lookup: CDR1 SGHAT, CDR2 FQNNGV. The junction had 6 bases not matched to a gene; V was cut back by 4 bases and J by 4 bases. The CDR3 DNA reads as TGTGCCAGCAGCTCCCAGGGACAGAGAGAGACCCAGTACTTC. Amino acid sequence: CASSSQGQRETQYF.

This clonotype was picked up a small number of times. The V and J genes are TRBV25-1 and TRBJ1-2; D unresolved. V dropped 2 bases and J dropped 9 bases, with 13 bases sitting between them. The CDR3 extends over 13 amino acids. Per germline, CDR1 MGHDK and CDR2 SYGVNS. The CDR3: CASSEGGRLSYTF. DNA of the CDR3: TGTGCCAGCAGTGAAGGCGGGCGGCTGAGCTACACCTTC.

This clonotype is deemed medium-sized. The rearrangement joins TRBV20-1 to TRBJ1-1; D is ambiguous. The CDR3 length is 12 residues. Trimming left V 5 bases short and J 1 base short, with 8 bases between. CDR1 is DFQATT, CDR2 SNEGSKA, per germline (reference sequence). Here the CDR3 reads CSADYRNTEAFF. CDR3 bases: TGCAGTGCTGACTACAGGAACACTGAAGCTTTCTTT.

In this sample, this clonotype turned up a few times. One junction end disagrees with the germline gene, perhaps due to a read error. The chain couples TRBV7-7 to TRBJ2-2; TRBD2 agrees at 10 bases. Germline V lookup: CDR1 SSHAT, CDR2 FNYEAQ (reference sequence). There are 16 residues in the CDR3. This CDR3 is CASSSFSGGFAGELFF. In DNA, the CDR3 is TGTGCTAGCAGTTCATTTAGCGGGGGGTTCGCCGGGGAGCTGTTTTTT. The entire variable domain, with the rest obtained from reference TRBV7-7 and TRBJ2-2, is as follows: GAGVSQSPRYKVTKRGQDVTLRCDPISSHATLYWYQQALGQGPEFLTYFNYEAQPDKSGLPSDRFSAERPEGSISTLTIQRTEQRDSAMYRCASSSFSGGFAGELFFGEGSRLTVL.